The 3 T cell receptor beta chains below were found in one sample sequenced in a study of cytomegalovirus exposure and HLA in healthy donors. The study ran its PCR with 60 Vbeta and 13 Jbeta primers. The method was immunoSEQ multiplex PCR; TCRdb's version includes in-frame clones alone and lacks a portion of them. The repertoire includes roughly 160,000 clones, around four fifths of them detected once, and under 1.5% sits in the top ten. Specimen: PBMCs. These TCRs come from a man aged 30 to 39 in good health and CMV-seronegative.

The chain employs TRBV18 and TRBJ2-5, with 9 bases aligning to TRBD2. Germline-derived CDR1 and CDR2 are KGHSH and LQKENI. The CDR3 extends over 15 amino acids. The V gene end was trimmed by 2 bases and the J gene end by 2 bases; junction bases not matched to a gene: 3. CDR3: CASSPVGLAQETQYF. CDR3 nucleotides: TGTGCCAGCTCACCAGTGGGACTAGCACAAGAGACCCAGTACTTC.

The chain recombines TRBV5-6 with TRBJ2-2; 9 bases match TRBD1. V lost 5 bases to trimming and J lost 7 bases; unmatched junction nucleotides: 21. The CDR3 is 19 amino acids. CDR1 and CDR2 from the germline V gene are SGHDT and YYEEEE. As DNA, the CDR3 is TGTGCCAGCAGACGCCTGACGTTAGGACGGACAGGGGTCCACGGGGAGCTGTTTTTT. Protein: CASRRLTLGRTGVHGELFF.

The J gene is TRBJ2-7, the V gene TRBV11-2, with D tentatively TRBD2 (6 bases). Deletions cut 3 bases from V and 2 bases from J, with 11 bases between. The CDR3 contains 14 residues. CDR1 and CDR2 (germline): SGHAT, FQNNGV. The CDR3 DNA reads as TGTGCCAGCAGCTTCGGAGGGTACCCCTACGAGCAGTACTTC. As protein: CASSFGGYPYEQYF.